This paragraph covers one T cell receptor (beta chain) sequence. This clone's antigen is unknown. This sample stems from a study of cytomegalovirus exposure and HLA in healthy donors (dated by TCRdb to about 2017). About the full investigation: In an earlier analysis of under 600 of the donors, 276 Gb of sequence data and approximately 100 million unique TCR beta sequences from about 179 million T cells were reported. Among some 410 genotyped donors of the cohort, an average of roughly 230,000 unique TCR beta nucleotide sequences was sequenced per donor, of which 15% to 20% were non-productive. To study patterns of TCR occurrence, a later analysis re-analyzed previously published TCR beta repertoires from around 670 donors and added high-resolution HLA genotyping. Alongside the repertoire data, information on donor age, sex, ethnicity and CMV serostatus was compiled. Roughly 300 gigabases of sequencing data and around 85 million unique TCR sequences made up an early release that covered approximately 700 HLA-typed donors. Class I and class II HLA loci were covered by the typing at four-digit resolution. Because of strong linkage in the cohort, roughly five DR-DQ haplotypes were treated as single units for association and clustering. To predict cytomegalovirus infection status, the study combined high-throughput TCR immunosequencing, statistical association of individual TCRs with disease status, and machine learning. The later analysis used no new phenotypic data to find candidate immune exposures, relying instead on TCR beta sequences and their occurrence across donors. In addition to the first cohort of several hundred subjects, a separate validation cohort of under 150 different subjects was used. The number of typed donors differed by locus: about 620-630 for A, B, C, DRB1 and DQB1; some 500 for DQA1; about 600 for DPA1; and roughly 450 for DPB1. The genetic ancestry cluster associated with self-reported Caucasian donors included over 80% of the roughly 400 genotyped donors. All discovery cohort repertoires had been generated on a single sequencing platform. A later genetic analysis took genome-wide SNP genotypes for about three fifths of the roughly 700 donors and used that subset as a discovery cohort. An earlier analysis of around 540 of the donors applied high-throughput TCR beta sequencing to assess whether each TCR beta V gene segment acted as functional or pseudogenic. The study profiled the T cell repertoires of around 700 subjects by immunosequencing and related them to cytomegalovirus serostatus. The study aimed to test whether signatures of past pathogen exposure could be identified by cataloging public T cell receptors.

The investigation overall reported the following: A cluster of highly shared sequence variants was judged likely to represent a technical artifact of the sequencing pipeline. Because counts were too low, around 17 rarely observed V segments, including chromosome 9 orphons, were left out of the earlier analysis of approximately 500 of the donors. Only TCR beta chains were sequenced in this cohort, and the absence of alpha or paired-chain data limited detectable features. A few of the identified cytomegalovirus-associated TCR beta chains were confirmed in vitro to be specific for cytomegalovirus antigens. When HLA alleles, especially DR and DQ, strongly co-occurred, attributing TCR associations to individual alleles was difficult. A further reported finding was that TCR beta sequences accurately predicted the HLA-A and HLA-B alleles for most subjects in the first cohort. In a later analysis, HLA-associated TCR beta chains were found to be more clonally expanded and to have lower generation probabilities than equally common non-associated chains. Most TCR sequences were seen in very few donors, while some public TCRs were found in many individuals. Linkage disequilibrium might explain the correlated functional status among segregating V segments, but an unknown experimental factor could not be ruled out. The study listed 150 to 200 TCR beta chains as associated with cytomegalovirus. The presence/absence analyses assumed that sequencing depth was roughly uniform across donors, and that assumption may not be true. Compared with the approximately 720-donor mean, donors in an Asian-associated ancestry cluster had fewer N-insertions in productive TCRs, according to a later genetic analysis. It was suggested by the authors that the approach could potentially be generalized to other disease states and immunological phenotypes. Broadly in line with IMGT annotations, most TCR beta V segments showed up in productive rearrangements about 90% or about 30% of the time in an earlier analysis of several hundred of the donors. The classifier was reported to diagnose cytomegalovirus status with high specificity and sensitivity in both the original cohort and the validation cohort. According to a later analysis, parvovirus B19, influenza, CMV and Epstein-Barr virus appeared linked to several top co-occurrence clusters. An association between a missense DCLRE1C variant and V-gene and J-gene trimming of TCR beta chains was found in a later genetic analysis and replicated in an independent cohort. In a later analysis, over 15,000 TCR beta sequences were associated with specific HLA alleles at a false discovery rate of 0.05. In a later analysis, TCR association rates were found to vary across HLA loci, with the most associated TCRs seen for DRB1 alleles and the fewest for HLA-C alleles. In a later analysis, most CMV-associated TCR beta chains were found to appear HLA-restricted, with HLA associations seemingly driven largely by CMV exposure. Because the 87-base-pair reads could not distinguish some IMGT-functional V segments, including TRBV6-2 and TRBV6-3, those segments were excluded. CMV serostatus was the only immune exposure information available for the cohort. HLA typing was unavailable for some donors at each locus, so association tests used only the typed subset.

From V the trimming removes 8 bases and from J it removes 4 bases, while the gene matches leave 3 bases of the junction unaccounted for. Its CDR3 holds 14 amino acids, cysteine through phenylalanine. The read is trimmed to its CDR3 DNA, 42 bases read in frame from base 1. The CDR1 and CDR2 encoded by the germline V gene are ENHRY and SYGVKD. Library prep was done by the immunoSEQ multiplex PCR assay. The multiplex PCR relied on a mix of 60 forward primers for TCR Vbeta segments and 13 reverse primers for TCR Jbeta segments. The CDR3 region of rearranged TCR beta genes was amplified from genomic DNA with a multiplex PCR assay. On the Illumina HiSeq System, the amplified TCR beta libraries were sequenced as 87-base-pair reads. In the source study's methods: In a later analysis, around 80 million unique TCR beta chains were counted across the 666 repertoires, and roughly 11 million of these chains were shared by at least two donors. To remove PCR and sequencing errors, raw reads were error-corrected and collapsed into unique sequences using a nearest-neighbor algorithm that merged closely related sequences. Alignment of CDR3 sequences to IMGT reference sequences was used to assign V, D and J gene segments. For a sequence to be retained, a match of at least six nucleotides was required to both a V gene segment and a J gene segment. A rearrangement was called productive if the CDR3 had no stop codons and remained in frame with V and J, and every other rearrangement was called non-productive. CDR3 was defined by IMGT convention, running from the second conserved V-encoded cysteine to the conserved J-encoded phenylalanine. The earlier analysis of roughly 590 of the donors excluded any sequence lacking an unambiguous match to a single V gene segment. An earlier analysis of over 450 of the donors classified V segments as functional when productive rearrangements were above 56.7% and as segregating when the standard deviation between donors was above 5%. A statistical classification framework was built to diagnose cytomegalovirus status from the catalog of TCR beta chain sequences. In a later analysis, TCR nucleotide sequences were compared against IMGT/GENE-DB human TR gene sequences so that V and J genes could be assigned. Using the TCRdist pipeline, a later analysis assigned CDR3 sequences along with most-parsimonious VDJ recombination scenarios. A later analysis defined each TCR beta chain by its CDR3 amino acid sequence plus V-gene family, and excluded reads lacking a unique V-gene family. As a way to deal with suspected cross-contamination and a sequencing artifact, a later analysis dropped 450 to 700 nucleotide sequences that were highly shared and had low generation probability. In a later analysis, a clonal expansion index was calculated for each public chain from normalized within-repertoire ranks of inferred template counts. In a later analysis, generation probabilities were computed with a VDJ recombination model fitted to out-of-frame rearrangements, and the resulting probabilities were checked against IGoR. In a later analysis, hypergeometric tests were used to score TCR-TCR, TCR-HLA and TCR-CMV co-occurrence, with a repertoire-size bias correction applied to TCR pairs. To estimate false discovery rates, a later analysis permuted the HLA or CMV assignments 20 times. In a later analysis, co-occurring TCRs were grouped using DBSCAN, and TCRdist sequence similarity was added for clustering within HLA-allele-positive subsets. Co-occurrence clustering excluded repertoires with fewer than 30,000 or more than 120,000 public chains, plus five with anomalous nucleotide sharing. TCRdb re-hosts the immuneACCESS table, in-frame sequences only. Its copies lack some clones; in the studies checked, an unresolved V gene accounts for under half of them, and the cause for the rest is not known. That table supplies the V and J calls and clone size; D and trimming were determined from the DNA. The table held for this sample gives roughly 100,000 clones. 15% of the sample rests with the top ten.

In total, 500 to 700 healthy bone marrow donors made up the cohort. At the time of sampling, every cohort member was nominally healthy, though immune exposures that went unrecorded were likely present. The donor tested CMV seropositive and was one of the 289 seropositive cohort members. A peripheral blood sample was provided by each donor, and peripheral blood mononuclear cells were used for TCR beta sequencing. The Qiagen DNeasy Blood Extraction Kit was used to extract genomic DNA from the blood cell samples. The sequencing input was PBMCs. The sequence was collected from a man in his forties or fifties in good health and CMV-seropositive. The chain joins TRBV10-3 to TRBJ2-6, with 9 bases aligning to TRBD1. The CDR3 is CAIGDRAGANVLTF. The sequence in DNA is TGTGCCATCGGGGACAGGGCCGGGGCCAACGTCCTGACTTTC.